This T cell receptor beta chain was found in a study of blood T cells in healthy people across ages. The CDR3 consists of 12 residues. Germline-derived CDR1 and CDR2 are SQVTM and ANQGSEA. The V end lost 6 bases, the J end lost 2 bases, and 10 bases lay between the germline ends. This clonotype has more than one count but fewer than ten. It was with a sample-barcoded 5' primer and a J-beta primer mix that a second PCR of about 6 to 12 cycles was run. Each CDR3 protein gets one entry after TCRdb re-called the 5' RACE reads with MiXCR. This table has hundreds of thousands of distinct CDR3 sequences, about 28% appearing once. The sample was also reused in another study, on T cells of mothers and their children. That report notes: A few mothers and their six children, all healthy Caucasians, donated. In unrelated and related pairs, TCR recombination output is shaped in a similar way by thymic selection. A slight, non-significant increase in overlap was found for related mother-child pairs relative to unrelated pairs.

Sequences were obtained from blood. The receptor was isolated from a boy aged 2-9 years in good health. The chain carries TRBV29-1 and TRBJ1-2; D is perhaps TRBD1 (5 bases). This CDR3 is CSVRSGNYGYTF. CDR3 sequence (DNA): TGCAGCGTACGATCAGGGAACTATGGCTACACCTTC.